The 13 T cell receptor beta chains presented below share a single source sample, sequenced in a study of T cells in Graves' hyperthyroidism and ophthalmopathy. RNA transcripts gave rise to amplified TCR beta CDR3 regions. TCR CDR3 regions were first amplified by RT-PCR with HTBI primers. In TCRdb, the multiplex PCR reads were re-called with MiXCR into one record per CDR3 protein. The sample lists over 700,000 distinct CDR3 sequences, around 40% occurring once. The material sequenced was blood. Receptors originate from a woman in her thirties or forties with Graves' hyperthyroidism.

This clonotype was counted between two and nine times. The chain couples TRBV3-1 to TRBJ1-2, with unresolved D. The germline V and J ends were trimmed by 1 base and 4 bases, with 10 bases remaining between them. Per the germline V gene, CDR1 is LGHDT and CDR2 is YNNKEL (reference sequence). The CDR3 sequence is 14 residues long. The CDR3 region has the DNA TGTGCCAGCAGCCAAGGCCGTCAGAGCTATGGCTACACCTTC. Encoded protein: CASSQGRQSYGYTF.

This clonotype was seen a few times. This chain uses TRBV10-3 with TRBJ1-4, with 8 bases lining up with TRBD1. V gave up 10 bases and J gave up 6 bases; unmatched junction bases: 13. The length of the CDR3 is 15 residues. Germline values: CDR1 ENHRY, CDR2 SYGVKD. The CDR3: CASSLSGGGDEKLFF. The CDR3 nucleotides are TGTGCCAGCAGCCTTTCAGGGGGCGGTGATGAAAAACTGTTTTTT.

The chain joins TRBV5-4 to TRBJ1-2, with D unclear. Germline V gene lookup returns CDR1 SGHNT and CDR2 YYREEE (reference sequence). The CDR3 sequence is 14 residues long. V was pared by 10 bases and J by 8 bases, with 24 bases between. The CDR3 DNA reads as TGTGCCTGGAGTGTAGGCAGGAATTCTGGGGGCTACACCTTC. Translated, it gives CAWSVGRNSGGYTF.

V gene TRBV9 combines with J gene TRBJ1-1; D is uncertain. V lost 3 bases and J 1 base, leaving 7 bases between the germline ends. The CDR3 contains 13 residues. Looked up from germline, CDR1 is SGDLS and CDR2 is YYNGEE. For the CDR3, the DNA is TGTGCCAGCAGCGCTTCAGGGAACACTGAAGCTTTCTTT. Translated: CASSASGNTEAFF.

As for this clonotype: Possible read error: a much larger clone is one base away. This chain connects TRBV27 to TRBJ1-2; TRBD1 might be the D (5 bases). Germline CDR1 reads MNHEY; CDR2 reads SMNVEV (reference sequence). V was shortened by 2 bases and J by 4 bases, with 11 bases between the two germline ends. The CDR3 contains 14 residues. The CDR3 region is CASSLEGRTYGYTF. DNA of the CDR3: TGTGCCAGCAGTTTAGAGGGGCGAACCTATGGCTACACCTTC.

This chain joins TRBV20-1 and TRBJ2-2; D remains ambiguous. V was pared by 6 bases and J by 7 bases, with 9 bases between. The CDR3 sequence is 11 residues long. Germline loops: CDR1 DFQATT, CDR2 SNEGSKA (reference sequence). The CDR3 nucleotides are TGCAGTGCCCCCGGGCGCGGGGAGCTGTTTTTT. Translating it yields CSAPGRGELFF.

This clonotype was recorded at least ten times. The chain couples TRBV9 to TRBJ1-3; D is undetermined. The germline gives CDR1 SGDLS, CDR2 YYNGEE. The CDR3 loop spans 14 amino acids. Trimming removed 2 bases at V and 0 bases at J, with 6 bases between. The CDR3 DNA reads TGTGCCAGCAGCGTCGACTACTCTGGAAACACCATATATTTT. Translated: CASSVDYSGNTIYF. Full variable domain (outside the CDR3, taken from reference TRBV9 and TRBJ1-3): DSGVTQTPKHLITATGQRVTLRCSPRSGDLSVYWYQQSLDQGLQFLIQYYNGEERAKGNILERFSAQQFPDLHSELNLSSLELGDSALYFCASSVDYSGNTIYFGEGSWLTVV.

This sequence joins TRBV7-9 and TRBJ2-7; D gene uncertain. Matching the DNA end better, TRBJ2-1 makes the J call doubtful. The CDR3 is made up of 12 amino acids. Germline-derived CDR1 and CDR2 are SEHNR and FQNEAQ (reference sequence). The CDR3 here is CASSLEVDEQFF. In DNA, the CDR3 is TGTGCCAGCAGCTTAGAAGTCGATGAGCAGTTCTTC.

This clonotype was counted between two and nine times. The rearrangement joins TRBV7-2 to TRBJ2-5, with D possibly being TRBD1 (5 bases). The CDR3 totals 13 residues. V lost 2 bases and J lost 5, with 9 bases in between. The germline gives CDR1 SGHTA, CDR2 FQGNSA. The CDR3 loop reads CASSLSAGETQYF. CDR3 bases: TGTGCCAGCAGCTTATCAGCAGGGGAGACCCAGTACTTC.

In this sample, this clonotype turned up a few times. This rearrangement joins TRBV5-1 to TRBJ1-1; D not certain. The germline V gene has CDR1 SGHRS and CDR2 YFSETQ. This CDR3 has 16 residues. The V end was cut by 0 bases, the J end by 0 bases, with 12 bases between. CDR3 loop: CASSLGNPRVNTEAFF. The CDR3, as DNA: TGCGCCAGCAGCTTGGGTAATCCTCGGGTGAACACTGAAGCTTTCTTT.

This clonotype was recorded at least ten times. The DNA for the CDR3 is TGTGCCACCAGCAGAGGCCGGACAATGACATATGGGTCCGCCGGGGAGCTGTTTTTT. Translating gives CATSRGRTMTYGSAGELFF. The V call is TRBV15, the J call TRBJ2-2; weak D call: TRBD1 (5 bases). The CDR3 extends over 19 amino acids. Germline V lookup: CDR1 LNHNV, CDR2 YYDKDF (reference sequence). The V gene lost 1 base and the J gene lost 6 bases, with 24 bases spanning the gap.

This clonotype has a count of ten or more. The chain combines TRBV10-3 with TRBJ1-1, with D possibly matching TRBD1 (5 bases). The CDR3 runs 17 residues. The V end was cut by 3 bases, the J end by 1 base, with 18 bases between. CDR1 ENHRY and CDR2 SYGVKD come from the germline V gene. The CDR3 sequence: CAISDGSGWEENTEAFF. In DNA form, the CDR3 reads TGTGCCATCAGTGATGGGTCAGGGTGGGAAGAGAACACTGAAGCTTTCTTT.

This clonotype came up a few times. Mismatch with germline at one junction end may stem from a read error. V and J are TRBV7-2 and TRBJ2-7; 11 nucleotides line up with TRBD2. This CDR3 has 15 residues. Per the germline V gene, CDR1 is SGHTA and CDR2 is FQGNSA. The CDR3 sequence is CASSHPTSGAYEQYF. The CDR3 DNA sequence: TGCGCCAGCAGCCATCCGACTAGCGGGGCCTACGAGCAGTACTTC.